This T cell receptor beta chain is from a study of blood T cell repertoires in COVID-19. Study background: The study drew acute and convalescent COVID-19 samples from the United States, Italy and Spain. From T cells, B-cell-depleted T cells, or PBMCs came the material, which was cDNA or gDNA.

CDR3 length equals 14 residues. The V gene's germline CDR1 is SGHDT and CDR2 YYEEEE. V shed 4 bases and J 0 bases; nucleotides not matched to a gene: 4. Original processing methods: By means of reference gene primer amplification, nucleated cell counts were estimated. Generated by immunoSEQ multiplex PCR, the TCRdb table keeps only in-frame clones and is missing some. V and J calls and clone size are given by that table; D and trimming were obtained from the DNA. The top ten hold about 1.5% of the sample, which has 140,000 or so clones, around nine tenths seen once. This receptor was obtained from a woman in her 50s with acute or convalescent COVID-19. The material sequenced was peripheral blood. The rearrangement links TRBV5-6 to TRBJ2-7, with 7 positions matching TRBD1. The CDR3: CASSPGTDSYEQYF. DNA for the CDR3: TGTGCCAGCAGCCCCGGGACAGACTCCTACGAGCAGTACTTC.